This T cell receptor (beta chain) is from a study of blood T cell repertoires in COVID-19. Study details: COVID-19 samples, acute and convalescent, were from the United States, Italy and Spain. T cells, B-cell-depleted T cells, or PBMCs supplied cDNA or gDNA.

V lost 2 bases and J 3 bases, leaving 10 bases between the germline ends. CDR3 length: 14 residues. CDR1 and CDR2 from the germline V gene are SGHTA and FQGTGA. Using immunoSEQ multiplex PCR, the repertoire was profiled, and TCRdb retains in-frame clones only, with some absent. The sample carries about 150,000 clones, just under 85% recorded once. The gene calls are TRBV7-3 and TRBJ1-1; no firm D call. Sample: peripheral blood. This TCR came from a woman in her fifties or sixties with acute or convalescent COVID-19. CDR3 region: CASSLGGYDTEAFF. The CDR3 DNA reads as TGTGCCAGCAGCTTAGGAGGGTATGACACTGAAGCTTTCTTT.